A single sample is the source of the 11 T cell receptor beta chains below, sequenced in a study of blood T cell repertoires in COVID-19. The method was immunoSEQ multiplex PCR; TCRdb's version includes in-frame clones alone and lacks a portion of them. The data contain approximately 49,000 clones, 81% of them singletons. The sequencing sample was made of peripheral blood. These receptors were obtained from a woman aged 80 or over with COVID-19, enrolled during active disease.

Comments on this clone: Other nucleotide sequences from this sample produce the same CDR3. The chain uses TRBV18 and TRBJ1-1; 10 bases are shared with TRBD1. Germline lookup yields CDR1 KGHSH and CDR2 LQKENI. The V and J ends lost 3 bases and 4 bases, in that order; junction bases with no gene match: 5. This CDR3 contains 15 residues. Written as DNA, the CDR3 is TGTGCCAGCTCACCGTCGGACAGGGGGTTCACTGAAGCTTTCTTT. Translation: CASSPSDRGFTEAFF.

Only a few counts were recorded for this clone. The chain joins TRBV5-1 to TRBJ2-2; a weak D match, TRBD1 (6 bases). The germline CDR1 and CDR2 sequences are SGHRS and YFSETQ. The germline V and J ends were trimmed by 4 bases and 3 bases, with 13 bases remaining between them. CDR3 length: 15 amino acids. The CDR3 reads CASSPSQGYTGELFF. The CDR3 nucleotides are TGCGCCAGCAGCCCTTCACAGGGATACACCGGGGAGCTGTTTTTT.

This clone has just a few counts. This sequence joins TRBV13 and TRBJ2-3; 9 bases are a match to TRBD1. Losses at the gene ends were 4 bases for V and 1 base for J; bases not matched to a gene: 6. Germline V gene lookup returns CDR1 PRHDT and CDR2 FYEKMQ (reference sequence). The CDR3 runs to 16 residues. CDR3 nucleotides: TGTGCCAGCAGCTGGGGACAGGGTAGGGGCACAGATACGCAGTATTTT. Residues: CASSWGQGRGTDTQYF.

This chain uses TRBV30 with TRBJ1-5, with D possibly TRBD1 on 5 matching bases. CDR1 GTSNPN and CDR2 SVGIG come from the germline V gene (reference sequence). The ends were cut back, 5 bases at V and 6 bases at J, with 14 bases in the middle. This CDR3 spans 13 amino acids. CDR3 protein: CAWSRESAQPQHF. CDR3 coding DNA: TGTGCCTGGTCCAGGGAATCGGCTCAGCCCCAGCATTTT.

The V gene is TRBV24-1, the J gene TRBJ2-1; 9 bases are a match to TRBD2. The V and J ends lost 7 bases and 1 base, in that order; junction bases with no gene match: 1. The CDR3 spans 14 residues. Germline CDR1 reads KGHDR; CDR2 reads SFDVKD. In DNA, the CDR3 is TGTGCCACCAGCGCGGGAGGGTCCTACAATGAGCAGTTCTTC. Its protein is CATSAGGSYNEQFF.

Written as DNA, the CDR3 is TGTGCCAGCAGCGTAGTCGACGGGAAAGAGACCCAGTACTTC. It specifies CASSVVDGKETQYF. The rearrangement uses TRBV9 and TRBJ2-5; TRBD2 might be the D (5 bases). Germline V gene sequence: CDR1 SGDLS, CDR2 YYNGEE. V lost 0 bases to trimming and J lost 3 bases, with 9 bases between them. The CDR3 has 14 residues.

This clone was seen a handful of times. The V and J genes are TRBV14 and TRBJ1-5; a possible D gene is TRBD1 (5 bases). The germline V and J ends were trimmed by 6 bases and 7 bases, with 13 bases remaining between them. This CDR3 has 13 amino acids. The germline CDR1 and CDR2 sequences are SGHDN and FVKESK. CDR3 in amino acids: CASSPGGEQPQHF. The CDR3 DNA reads as TGTGCCAGCAGTCCAGGAGGGGAACAGCCCCAGCATTTT.

This clone was observed once. The chain has TRBV19 and TRBJ2-7; TRBD1 matches 7 bases. The CDR3 is made up of 15 amino acids. The trim removed 1 base at V and 1 base at J, leaving 4 bases unmatched. Germline CDR1 reads LNHDA; CDR2 reads SQIVND (reference sequence). CDR3 DNA: TGTGCCAGTAGTATAGGTCCAGGGGGATCCTACGAGCAGTACTTC. Amino acid sequence: CASSIGPGGSYEQYF.

The chain has TRBV28 and TRBJ2-3; D may be TRBD2 (5 bases). V lost 6 bases and J lost 6, with 10 bases in between. From germline, CDR1 is MDHEN and CDR2 SYDVKM. The CDR3 runs to 12 residues. This CDR3 reads CASSSGGDTQYF. The CDR3 DNA is TGTGCCAGCAGCAGCGGCGGGGATACGCAGTATTTT.

The CDR3 coding sequence is TGTGCCAGCACAACACATACCGGGGAGCTGTTTTTT. Translated: CASTTHTGELFF. The chain recombines TRBV6-1 with TRBJ2-2; D gene ambiguous. The CDR3 is 12 amino acids. Trimming stripped 7 bases from V and 5 bases from J, with 8 bases between. Germline V lookup: CDR1 MNHNS, CDR2 SASEGT.

This clone appeared a few times. J is TRBJ2-5 and V is TRBV12-5; D unclear. The CDR3 contains 13 residues. Trimming removed 1 base from V and 4 bases from J, with 7 bases in between. Germline CDR1 LGHNT, CDR2 FRNRAP. Here the CDR3 DNA reads TGTGCTAGTGGTTTGGCAGTTCCAGAGACCCAGTACTTC. As protein: CASGLAVPETQYF.